The clone carrying this TCR beta chain was recorded once. The data were obtained in a study of blood T cell repertoires in COVID-19. On the study more broadly: Samples representing acute and convalescent COVID-19 were sourced from the United States, Italy and Spain. PBMCs, B-cell-depleted T cells, or T cells were the source of the cDNA or gDNA that made up the material.

Per germline, CDR1 LNHDA and CDR2 SQIVND (reference sequence). The ends lost 7 bases at V and 6 bases at J; junction bases unmatched: 14. The CDR3 runs 16 residues. Study processing details: By means of reference gene primer amplification, nucleated cell counts were estimated. Sequencing was performed with immunoSEQ multiplex PCR; in TCRdb, only in-frame clones are kept and a portion is missing. V, J and clone size reflect that table, while D and trimming were determined from the DNA. The profile shows approximately 190,000 clones, 90% of them singletons. The sequenced sample was peripheral blood. This receptor was identified in a man aged 50 or older with acute or convalescent COVID-19. The rearrangement uses TRBV19 and TRBJ1-1; TRBD1 matches 10 bases. CDR3: CASNTHDRGQGPEAFF. The CDR3 DNA reads as TGTGCCAGTAACACTCATGACAGGGGGCAAGGGCCTGAAGCTTTCTTT.